Sequencing of this T cell receptor beta chain was carried out in a study of blood T cell repertoires in COVID-19. Study-wide context: Sites in the United States, Italy and Spain provided acute and convalescent COVID-19 samples. PBMCs, B-cell-depleted T cells, or T cells provided the cDNA or gDNA that made up the material.

Germline CDR1 is GTSNPN and CDR2 is SVGIG (reference sequence). This CDR3 is 13 amino acids long. V was pared by 0 bases and J by 6 bases, with 1 base of the junction left unmatched. In the authors' workflow: Reference gene primers were amplified, and this amplification served to estimate nucleated cell counts. This table comes from immunoSEQ multiplex PCR, and its TCRdb copy is limited to in-frame clones, with some not included. V and J calls plus clone size are reproduced from that table; the DNA served to infer D and trimming. The table shows under 200,000 clones, with about 85% occurring only once.

The rearrangement uses TRBV30 and TRBJ2-2; 7 bases map to TRBD1. The sample comprised peripheral blood. The clonotype originates from an elderly woman in a cohort sampled during active or convalescent COVID-19. CDR3 sequence: CAWSVRGPGELFF. Written as DNA, the CDR3 is TGTGCCTGGAGTGTAAGGGGGCCCGGGGAGCTGTTTTTT.